This TCR beta chain was identified in a study of cytomegalovirus exposure and HLA in healthy donors. This PCR relied on a set of 60 Vbeta primers and 13 Jbeta primers. The table came from immunoSEQ multiplex PCR; TCRdb's copy has only in-frame clones and leaves some out. The sample holds about 130,000 clones, roughly 80% seen once. Source material: PBMCs. The clonotype comes from a man aged 35 to 55 in good health and CMV-seronegative.

The CDR3 DNA reads TGTGCCAGTAGTATTGGACTGCCCCCCTACAATGAGCAGTTCTTC. Translation gives CASSIGLPPYNEQFF. The chain combines TRBV19 with TRBJ2-1, with D tentatively TRBD2 (5 bases). The CDR3 length is 15 residues. V lost 3 bases and J lost 2, with 11 bases in between. Per the germline V gene, CDR1 is LNHDA and CDR2 is SQIVND (reference sequence).